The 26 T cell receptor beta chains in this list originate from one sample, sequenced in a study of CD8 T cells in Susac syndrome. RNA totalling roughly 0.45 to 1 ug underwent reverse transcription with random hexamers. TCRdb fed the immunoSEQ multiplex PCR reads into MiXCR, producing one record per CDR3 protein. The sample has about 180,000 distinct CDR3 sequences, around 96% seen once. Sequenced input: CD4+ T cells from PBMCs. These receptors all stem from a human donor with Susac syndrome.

The CDR3 DNA reads as TGTGCCAGCAGGCCGGACAGGAGCAATCAGCCCCAGCATTTT. Its translation is CASRPDRSNQPQHF. V gene TRBV6-5 combines with J gene TRBJ1-5; 7 bases line up with TRBD1. V lost 6 bases, J lost 1 base, and 3 bases stayed unmatched. Germline V lookup: CDR1 MNHEY, CDR2 SVGAGI. The CDR3 totals 14 residues.

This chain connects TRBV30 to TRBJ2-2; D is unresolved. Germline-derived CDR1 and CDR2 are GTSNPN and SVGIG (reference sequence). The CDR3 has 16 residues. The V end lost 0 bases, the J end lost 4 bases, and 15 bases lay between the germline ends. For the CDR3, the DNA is TGTGCCTGGAGTGTACCGGCCTCACGACCCACCGGGGAGCTGTTTTTT. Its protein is CAWSVPASRPTGELFF.

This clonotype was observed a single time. The chain's CDR3 is CATSRDGQVQQYV. CDR3 sequence (DNA): TGTGCCACCAGCAGAGACGGACAGGTCCAGCAGTACGTC. The chain carries TRBV15 and TRBJ2-7; 7 bases line up with TRBD1. The CDR3 has 13 residues. Per the germline V gene, CDR1 is LNHNV and CDR2 is YYDKDF (reference sequence). V shed 0 bases, J shed 8 bases, and the junction held 4 bases outside the gene matches.

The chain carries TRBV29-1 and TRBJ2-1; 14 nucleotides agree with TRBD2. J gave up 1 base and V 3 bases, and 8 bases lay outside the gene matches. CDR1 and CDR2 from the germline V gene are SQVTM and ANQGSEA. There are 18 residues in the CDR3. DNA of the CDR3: TGCAGCGTTGACCAGACTAGCGGGAGGGCCAGTTCCTACAATGAGCAGTTCTTC. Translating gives CSVDQTSGRASSYNEQFF.

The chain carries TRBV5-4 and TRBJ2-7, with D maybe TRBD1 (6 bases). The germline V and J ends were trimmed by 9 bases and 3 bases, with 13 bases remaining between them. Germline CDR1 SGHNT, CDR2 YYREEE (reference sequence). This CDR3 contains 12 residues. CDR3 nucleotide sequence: TGTGCCACAGGGGAACAAGGCTACGAGCAGTACTTC. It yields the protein CATGEQGYEQYF.

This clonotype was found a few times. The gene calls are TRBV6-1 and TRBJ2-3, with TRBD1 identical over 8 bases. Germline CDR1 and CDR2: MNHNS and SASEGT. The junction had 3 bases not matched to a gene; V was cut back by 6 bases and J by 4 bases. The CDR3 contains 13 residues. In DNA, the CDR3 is TGTGCCAGCAGCGACAGGGGCCCAGATACGCAGTATTTT. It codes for CASSDRGPDTQYF.

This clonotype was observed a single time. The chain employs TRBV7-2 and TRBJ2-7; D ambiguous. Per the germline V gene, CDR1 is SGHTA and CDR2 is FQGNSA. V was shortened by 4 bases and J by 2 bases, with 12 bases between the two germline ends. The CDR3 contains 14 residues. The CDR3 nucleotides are TGTGCCAGCAGCTCCCCCCCCAGCGCCTACGAGCAGTACTTC. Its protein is CASSSPPSAYEQYF.

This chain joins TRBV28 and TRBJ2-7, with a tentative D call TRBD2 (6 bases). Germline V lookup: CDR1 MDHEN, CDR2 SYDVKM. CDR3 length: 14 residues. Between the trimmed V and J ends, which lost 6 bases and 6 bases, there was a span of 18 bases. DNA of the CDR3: TGTGCCAGCAGGAAGGCGCTAGCGAGGAGCGAGCAGTACTTC. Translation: CASRKALARSEQYF.

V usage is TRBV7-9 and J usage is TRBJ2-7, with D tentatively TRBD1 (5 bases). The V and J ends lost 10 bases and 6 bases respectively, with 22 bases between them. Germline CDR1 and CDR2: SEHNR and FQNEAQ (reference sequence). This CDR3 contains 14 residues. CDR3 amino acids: CAIGPRQGVGEQYF. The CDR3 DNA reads TGTGCCATCGGCCCCCGGCAGGGCGTGGGCGAGCAGTACTTC.

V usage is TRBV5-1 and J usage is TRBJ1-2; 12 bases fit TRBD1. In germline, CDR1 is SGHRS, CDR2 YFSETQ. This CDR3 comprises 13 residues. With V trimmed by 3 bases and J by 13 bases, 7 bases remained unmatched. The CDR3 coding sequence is TGCGCCAGCAGCTCGTCGGGGACAGGGGGCGGCACCTTC. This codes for CASSSSGTGGGTF.

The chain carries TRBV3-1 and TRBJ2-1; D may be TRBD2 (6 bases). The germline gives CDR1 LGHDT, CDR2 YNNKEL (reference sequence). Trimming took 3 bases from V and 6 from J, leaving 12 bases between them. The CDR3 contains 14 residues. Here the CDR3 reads CASSQRGSLNEQFF. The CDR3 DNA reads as TGTGCCAGCAGCCAGCGGGGCTCCCTCAATGAGCAGTTCTTC.

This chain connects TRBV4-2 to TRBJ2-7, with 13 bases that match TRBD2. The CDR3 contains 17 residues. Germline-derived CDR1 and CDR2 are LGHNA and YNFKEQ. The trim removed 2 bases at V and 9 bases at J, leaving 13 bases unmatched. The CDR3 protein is CASSQPPLAGGPSRQYF. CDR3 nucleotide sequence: TGTGCCAGCAGCCAACCTCCACTAGCGGGAGGGCCCTCTCGGCAGTACTTC.

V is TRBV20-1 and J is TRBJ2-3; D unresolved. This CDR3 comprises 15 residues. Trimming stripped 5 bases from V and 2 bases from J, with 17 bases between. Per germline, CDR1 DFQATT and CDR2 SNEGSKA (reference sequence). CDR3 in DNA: TGCAGTGCTGTTAGCCCGGCGGAAAACACAGATACGCAGTATTTT. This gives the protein CSAVSPAENTDTQYF.

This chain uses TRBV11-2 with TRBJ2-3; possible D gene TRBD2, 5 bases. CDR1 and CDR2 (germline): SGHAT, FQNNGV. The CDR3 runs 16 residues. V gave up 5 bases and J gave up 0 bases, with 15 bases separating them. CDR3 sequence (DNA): TGTGCCAGCAGCCCTGTTGGGGAGACTAGCACAGATACGCAGTATTTT. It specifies CASSPVGETSTDTQYF.

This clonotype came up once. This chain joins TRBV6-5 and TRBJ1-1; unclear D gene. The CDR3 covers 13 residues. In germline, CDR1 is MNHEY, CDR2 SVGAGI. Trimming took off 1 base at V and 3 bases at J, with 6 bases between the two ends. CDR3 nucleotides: TGTGCCAGCAGTTACTTCGAGGACACTGAAGCTTTCTTT. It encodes CASSYFEDTEAFF.

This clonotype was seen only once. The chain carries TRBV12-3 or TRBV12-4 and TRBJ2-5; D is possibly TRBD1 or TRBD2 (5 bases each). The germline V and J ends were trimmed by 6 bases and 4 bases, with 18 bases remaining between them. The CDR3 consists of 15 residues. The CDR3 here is CASRGRVGVGETQYF. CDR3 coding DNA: TGTGCCAGCAGAGGCAGGGTCGGGGTAGGAGAGACCCAGTACTTC.

The CDR3 DNA reads TGTGCCAGTAGTGGGCCCTGGCAATATGGCTACACCTTC. Translation: CASSGPWQYGYTF. The J gene is TRBJ1-2, the V gene TRBV19; D call uncertain. This CDR3 region has 13 residues. Germline V gives CDR1 LNHDA, CDR2 SQIVND (reference sequence). With 5 bases removed from V and 5 bases from J, the gap between germline ends came to 12 bases.

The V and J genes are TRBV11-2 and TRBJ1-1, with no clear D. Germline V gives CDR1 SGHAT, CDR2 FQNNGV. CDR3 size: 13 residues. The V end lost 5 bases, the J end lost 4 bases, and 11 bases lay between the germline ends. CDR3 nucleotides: TGTGCCAGCAGCCAGACCCTGAGCACTGAAGCTTTCTTT. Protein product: CASSQTLSTEAFF.

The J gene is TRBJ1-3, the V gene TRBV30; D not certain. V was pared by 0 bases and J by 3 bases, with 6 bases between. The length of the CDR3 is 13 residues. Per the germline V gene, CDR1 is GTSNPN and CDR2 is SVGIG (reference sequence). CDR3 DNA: TGTGCCTGGAGTGTCCAGCTTGGAAACACCATATATTTT. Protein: CAWSVQLGNTIYF.

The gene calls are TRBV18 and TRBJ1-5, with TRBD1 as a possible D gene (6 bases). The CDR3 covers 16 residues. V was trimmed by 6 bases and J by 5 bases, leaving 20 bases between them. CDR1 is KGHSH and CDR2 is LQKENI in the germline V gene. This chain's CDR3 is CASSQSWGAGDQPQHF. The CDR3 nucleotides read TGTGCCAGCTCGCAAAGCTGGGGGGCGGGCGATCAGCCCCAGCATTTT.

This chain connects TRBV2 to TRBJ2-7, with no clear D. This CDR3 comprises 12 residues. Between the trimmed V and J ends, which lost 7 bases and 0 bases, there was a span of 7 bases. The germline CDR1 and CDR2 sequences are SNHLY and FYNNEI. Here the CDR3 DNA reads TGTGCCAGCACTGGTGACTCCTACGAGCAGTACTTC. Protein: CASTGDSYEQYF. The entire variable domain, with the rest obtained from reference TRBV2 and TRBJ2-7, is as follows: EPEVTQTPSHQVTQMGQEVILRCVPISNHLYFYWYRQILGQKVEFLVSFYNNEISEKSEIFDDQFSVERPDGSNFTLKIRSTKLEDSAMYFCASTGDSYEQYFGPGTRLTVT.

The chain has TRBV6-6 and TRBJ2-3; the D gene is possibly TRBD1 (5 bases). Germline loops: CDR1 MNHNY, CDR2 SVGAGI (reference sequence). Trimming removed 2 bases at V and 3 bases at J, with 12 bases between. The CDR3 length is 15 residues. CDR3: CASSYTSRQTDTQYF. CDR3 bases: TGTGCCAGCAGTTACACTTCTCGACAGACAGATACGCAGTATTTT.

The CDR3 reads CASAVSGANVLTF. In DNA, the CDR3 is TGTGCCAGCGCGGTCTCTGGGGCCAACGTCCTGACTTTC. The chain has TRBV28 and TRBJ2-6; D is unclear. Germline V CDR1 and CDR2: MDHEN, SYDVKM. V was pared by 8 bases and J by 0 bases, with 5 bases between. CDR3 length: 13 amino acids.

CDR3 region: CASSEDGQPQHF. As DNA, the CDR3 is TGTGCCAGCAGTGAAGATGGACAGCCCCAGCATTTT. The chain uses TRBV6-2 or TRBV6-3 and TRBJ1-5; D is unresolved. This CDR3 comprises 12 residues. Per the germline V gene, CDR1 is MNHEY and CDR2 is SVGEGT. Trimming stripped 5 bases from V and 7 bases from J, with 9 bases between.

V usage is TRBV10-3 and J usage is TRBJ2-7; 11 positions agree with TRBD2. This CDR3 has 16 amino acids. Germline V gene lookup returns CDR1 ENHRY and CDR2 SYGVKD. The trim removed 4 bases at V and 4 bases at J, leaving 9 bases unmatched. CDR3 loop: CAISGGSGRAGYEQYF. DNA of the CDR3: TGTGCCATCAGTGGAGGTAGCGGGAGGGCGGGGTACGAGCAGTACTTC.

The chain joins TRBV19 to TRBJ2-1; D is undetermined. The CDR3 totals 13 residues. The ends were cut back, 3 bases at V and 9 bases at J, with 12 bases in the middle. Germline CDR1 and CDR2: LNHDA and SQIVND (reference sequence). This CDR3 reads CASSIQDLGEQFF. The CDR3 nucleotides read TGTGCCAGTAGTATCCAGGACCTGGGTGAGCAGTTCTTC.